These 32 T cell receptor beta chains were all obtained from the same sample, sequenced in a study of human T cells and chemical hapten exposure. As for time point: patch test 3, about 24 weeks after DPC sensitization. Stated treatment: therapeutic diphenylcyclopropenone sensitization with weekly scalp DPC. Extraction yielded total RNA from whole blood (unfractionated). MiXCR, run by TCRdb on the RACE reads, gives a single entry per CDR3 protein. The top ten clones hold approximately 24% of a sample with tens of thousands of distinct CDR3 sequences, more than 8% of them seen once. Sequencing was performed on whole blood, taken in connection with sensitization to the hapten diphenylcyclopropenone (DPC). The receptors were sampled from a man in his fifties or sixties with alopecia areata. Some clones in this sample may be carry-over from other donors' samples.

This clonotype was seen many times. The rearrangement joins TRBV19 to TRBJ2-5, with TRBD2 identical over 7 bases. CDR1 is LNHDA and CDR2 is SQIVND in the germline V gene (reference sequence). The V and J ends lost 3 bases and 4 bases, in that order; junction bases with no gene match: 8. The CDR3 contains 15 residues. CDR3 DNA: TGTGCCAGTAGTATTCACGCGGGAGAGGGAGAGACCCAGTACTTC. Translated: CASSIHAGEGETQYF.

The V call is TRBV20-1, the J call TRBJ2-7; D is uncertain. Germline V gene data show CDR1 as DFQATT and CDR2 as SNEGSKA (reference sequence). Trimming removed 1 base from V and 3 bases from J, with 7 bases in between. The CDR3 contains 12 residues. CDR3 coding DNA: TGCAGTGCTAGAGTATCGGTCTACGAGCAGTACTTC. Its translation: CSARVSVYEQYF.

The V and J genes are TRBV24-1 and TRBJ2-1, with D possibly TRBD2 on 6 matching bases. The CDR3 runs to 16 residues. Germline values: CDR1 KGHDR, CDR2 SFDVKD. Trimming stripped 1 base from V and 3 bases from J, with 12 bases between. The CDR3 sequence is CATSDFVAGSYNEQFF. The CDR3, as DNA: TGTGCCACCAGTGATTTCGTTGCGGGAAGCTACAATGAGCAGTTCTTC.

This clonotype was observed many times. This CDR3 reads CSARPDSTLWGYTF. The CDR3 DNA sequence: TGCAGTGCTAGACCGGACAGTACTTTATGGGGCTACACCTTC. The V gene is TRBV20-1, the J gene TRBJ1-2; weak D call: TRBD1 (6 bases). Per the germline V gene, CDR1 is DFQATT and CDR2 is SNEGSKA (reference sequence). The CDR3 spans 14 residues. Trimming took off 2 bases at V and 8 bases at J, with 18 bases between the two ends.

This clonotype was seen ten or more times. This chain joins TRBV27 and TRBJ2-7; a weak D match, TRBD2 (6 bases). CDR1 and CDR2 from the germline V gene are MNHEY and SMNVEV (reference sequence). The CDR3 is 12 amino acids. V was pared by 7 bases and J by 7 bases, with 14 bases between. The DNA for the CDR3 is TGTGCCAGCATCTCCGGGGGTAAGGAGCAGTACTTC. This encodes CASISGGKEQYF.

This clonotype has at least ten counts. The V gene is TRBV5-1, the J gene TRBJ1-6; D gene unclear. The CDR3 sequence is 15 residues long. The germline gives CDR1 SGHRS, CDR2 YFSETQ. V was clipped by 4 bases and J by 8 bases, with 16 bases between them. CDR3 in amino acids: CASSGSTPGDSPLHF. CDR3 coding DNA: TGCGCCAGCAGCGGATCCACACCGGGAGATTCACCCCTCCACTTT.

The rearrangement joins TRBV11-2 to TRBJ2-1, with 11 nucleotides matching TRBD2. Losses at the gene ends were 4 bases for V and 7 bases for J; bases not matched to a gene: 9. CDR1 is SGHAT, CDR2 FQNNGV, per germline. The CDR3 sequence is 16 residues long. DNA of the CDR3: TGTGCCAGCAGCTCCTATAGCGGGAGGGCCCTGAATGAGCAGTTCTTC. Its protein product is CASSSYSGRALNEQFF.

This clonotype was detected only a few times. The gene calls are TRBV4-1 and TRBJ2-2; D ambiguous. The CDR3 contains 15 residues. Trimming removed 0 bases at V and 1 base at J, with 6 bases between. The V gene's germline CDR1 is MGHRA and CDR2 YSYEKL. The CDR3 nucleotides are TGCGCCAGCAGCCAAGACTCGCGGAACACCGGGGAGCTGTTTTTT. Protein product: CASSQDSRNTGELFF.

This clonotype was recorded many times. The V gene is TRBV4-1, the J gene TRBJ1-2, with TRBD1 matching over 9 bases. Losses at the gene ends were 0 bases for V and 7 bases for J; bases not matched to a gene: 3. CDR1 is MGHRA, CDR2 YSYEKL, per germline. CDR3 length: 14 residues. In DNA, the CDR3 is TGCGCCAGCAGCCAAGAAACAGGGGGCGGTGGCTACACCTTC. This sequence encodes CASSQETGGGGYTF.

The chain uses TRBV20-1 and TRBJ2-1, with TRBD1 matching 7 bases. The CDR3 spans 14 residues. Trimming at V came to 1 base and at J to 4 bases, leaving 4 bases not matched to a gene. In germline, CDR1 is DFQATT, CDR2 SNEGSKA (reference sequence). The CDR3 region has the DNA TGCAGTGCTAGAGGACAGGGATTTTACAATGAGCAGTTCTTC. This encodes CSARGQGFYNEQFF.

A few counts support this clonotype. The V call is TRBV5-1, the J call TRBJ2-7; 12 nucleotides match TRBD1. CDR1 and CDR2 (germline): SGHRS, YFSETQ. J was trimmed by 6 bases and V by 0 bases; bases with no gene match: 4. This CDR3 is built from 15 residues. The CDR3 is CASSLAGTGGSEQYF. CDR3 DNA sequence: TGCGCCAGCAGCTTGGCCGGGACAGGGGGCAGCGAGCAGTACTTC.

This clonotype occurred many times. V is TRBV18 and J is TRBJ1-1; the D is unclear. The CDR3 length is 11 residues. Germline V gene data show CDR1 as KGHSH and CDR2 as LQKENI. V lost 3 bases and J lost 11, with 10 bases in between. CDR3 region: CASSPGSVAFF. CDR3 DNA sequence: TGTGCCAGCTCACCGGGCAGCGTGGCTTTCTTT.

In this sample, this clonotype turned up many times. The CDR3 here is CASSDRGHEQYF. The CDR3 DNA reads TGTGCCAGCAGCGACAGGGGTCACGAGCAGTACTTC. The chain is built from TRBV7-3 and TRBJ2-7, with 8 nucleotides matching TRBD1. CDR1 and CDR2 from the germline V gene are SGHTA and FQGTGA. This CDR3 comprises 12 residues. Trimming cost V 5 bases and J 5 bases; bases outside gene matches: 2.

The V call is TRBV12-3 or TRBV12-4, the J call TRBJ1-1; D is undetermined. CDR3 length: 13 residues. The V end was cut by 8 bases, the J end by 1 base, with 11 bases between. The DNA of the CDR3 is TGTGCCAGCTTACTTTGGGGGAACACTGAAGCTTTCTTT. It translates to CASLLWGNTEAFF.

This clonotype occurred a few times. V and J are TRBV7-2 and TRBJ1-2; D call uncertain. This CDR3 spans 11 amino acids. The germline V and J ends were trimmed by 5 bases and 8 bases, with 9 bases remaining between them. Per germline, CDR1 SGHTA and CDR2 FQGNSA. This CDR3 reads CASSPSYGYTF. CDR3 bases: TGTGCCAGCAGCCCCTCCTACGGCTACACCTTC.

The gene calls are TRBV3-1 and TRBJ1-1; D is unresolved. The germline gives CDR1 LGHDT, CDR2 YNNKEL (reference sequence). Trimming shortened V by 3 bases and J by 0 bases, and 8 bases separated the two germline ends. This CDR3 comprises 14 residues. CDR3 loop: CASSQENMNTEAFF. In DNA, the CDR3 is TGTGCCAGCAGCCAGGAAAATATGAACACTGAAGCTTTCTTT.

This clonotype was seen more than once but under ten times. CDR3 sequence reads: CASSLRETSLFNEQFF. DNA for the CDR3: TGTGCCAGCAGCTTACGTGAGACTAGTCTCTTCAATGAGCAGTTCTTC. The chain joins TRBV7-2 to TRBJ2-1; TRBD2 is a possible D gene (6 bases). Trimming stripped 2 bases from V and 6 bases from J, with 17 bases between. This CDR3 has 16 amino acids. The V gene's germline CDR1 is SGHTA and CDR2 FQGNSA.

This chain uses TRBV28 with TRBJ2-3; D not certain. Trimming took 6 bases from V and 0 from J, leaving 16 bases between them. This CDR3 spans 16 amino acids. Germline assignment: CDR1 MDHEN and CDR2 SYDVKM. CDR3 sequence: CASRLNLGSSTDTQYF. CDR3 nucleotide sequence: TGTGCCAGCAGACTGAACCTAGGCTCTAGCACAGATACGCAGTATTTT.

This clonotype was observed at least ten times. The chain recombines TRBV24-1 with TRBJ2-1, with 9 bases lining up with TRBD2. The CDR3 consists of 15 residues. Germline-derived CDR1 and CDR2 are KGHDR and SFDVKD. The V segment lost 3 bases and the J segment 6 bases; nucleotides outside the gene matches: 5. As DNA, the CDR3 is TGTGCCACCAGTGATATAGCGGGGGTCCTCAATGAGCAGTTCTTC. Protein product: CATSDIAGVLNEQFF.

In this sample, this clonotype turned up a few times. The chain recombines TRBV20-1 with TRBJ1-2; D is unresolved. Germline V gene sequence: CDR1 DFQATT, CDR2 SNEGSKA (reference sequence). This CDR3 spans 12 amino acids. With 3 bases removed from V and 4 bases from J, the gap between germline ends came to 9 bases. CDR3 nucleotide sequence: TGCAGTGCTAGCGGGAGCTTCTATGGCTACACCTTC. This sequence encodes CSASGSFYGYTF.

The chain joins TRBV7-2 to TRBJ2-5, with a possible D match to TRBD1 (6 bases). Trimming left V 4 bases short and J 0 bases short, with 12 bases between. The length of the CDR3 is 15 residues. CDR1 and CDR2 from the germline V gene are SGHTA and FQGNSA. CDR3 region: CASSSTRGYQETQYF. The CDR3 coding sequence is TGTGCCAGCAGCTCCACTAGGGGGTACCAAGAGACCCAGTACTTC.

A few counts support this clonotype. The rearrangement links TRBV5-1 to TRBJ2-1; unclear D gene. The CDR3 has 13 residues. CDR1 and CDR2 (germline): SGHRS, YFSETQ. Trimming pared 0 bases from V and 5 bases from J, leaving 6 bases between. Here the CDR3 reads CASSLETNNEQFF. The CDR3 nucleotides read TGCGCCAGCAGCTTGGAGACCAACAATGAGCAGTTCTTC. Complete variable domain (other parts from reference TRBV5-1 and TRBJ2-1): KAGVTQTPRYLIKTRGQQVTLSCSPISGHRSVSWYQQTPGQGLQFLFEYFSETQRNKGNFPGRFSGRQFSNSRSEMNVSTLELGDSALYLCASSLETNNEQFFGPGTRLTVL.

This chain joins TRBV28 and TRBJ1-2; maybe TRBD1 (6 bases). Germline V CDR1 and CDR2: MDHEN, SYDVKM. V lost 7 bases and J lost 5, with 8 bases in between. The CDR3 consists of 11 residues. In DNA, the CDR3 is TGTGCCAGCACCAGGGGTTATGGCTACACCTTC. Its translation: CASTRGYGYTF.

This clonotype was detected ten times or more. This chain joins TRBV24-1 and TRBJ2-3; unclear D gene. The germline V and J ends were trimmed by 3 bases and 3 bases, with 6 bases remaining between them. Germline-derived CDR1 and CDR2 are KGHDR and SFDVKD. The CDR3 covers 13 residues. CDR3 DNA: TGTGCCACCAGTGATGACTTTACAGATACGCAGTATTTT. As protein: CATSDDFTDTQYF.

The sample holds many counts of this clonotype. The V and J genes are TRBV7-9 and TRBJ2-1, with TRBD2 identical over 7 bases. Germline V gives CDR1 SEHNR, CDR2 FQNEAQ (reference sequence). This CDR3 is built from 13 residues. Losses at the gene ends were 7 bases for V and 5 bases for J; bases not matched to a gene: 5. CDR3 DNA: TGTGCCAGCAAACTAGCGCGAAACAATGAGCAGTTCTTC. Translated: CASKLARNNEQFF.

This clonotype was seen many times. V is TRBV9 and J is TRBJ2-7; perhaps TRBD2 as D (6 bases). V lost 0 bases, J lost 8 bases, and 18 bases lay in between. The CDR3 is 15 residues long. The V gene's germline CDR1 is SGDLS and CDR2 YYNGEE. CDR3 DNA sequence: TGTGCCAGCAGCGTAGACGGGAGTTCGGAGCGAAAGCAGTACTTC. This codes for CASSVDGSSERKQYF.

This clonotype has just a few counts. V gene TRBV10-1 combines with J gene TRBJ2-3, with D uncertain. The CDR3 loop spans 15 amino acids. Trimming removed 2 bases from V and 1 base from J, with 10 bases in between. The V gene's germline CDR1 is WNHNN and CDR2 SYGVQD (reference sequence). The CDR3 DNA sequence: TGCGCCAGCAGTGAGAGTACAGCTCGCACAGATACGCAGTATTTT. Translation: CASSESTARTDTQYF.

This clonotype was recorded many times. The chain employs TRBV20-1 and TRBJ1-6, with 7 bases lining up with TRBD1. CDR3 length: 14 residues. The ends lost 1 base at V and 10 bases at J; junction bases unmatched: 7. CDR1 is DFQATT, CDR2 SNEGSKA, per germline (reference sequence). The chain's CDR3 is CSARGPGGLSPLHF. The DNA of the CDR3 is TGCAGTGCTAGAGGGCCAGGGGGTCTATCACCCCTCCACTTT.

This clonotype came up many times. The V call is TRBV19, the J call TRBJ2-7; perhaps D is TRBD1 or TRBD2 (5 bases each). Germline assignment: CDR1 LNHDA and CDR2 SQIVND (reference sequence). This CDR3 comprises 14 residues. Trimming took 3 bases from V and 3 from J, leaving 12 bases between them. CDR3 sequence reads: CASSIQGEGYEQYF. The CDR3 DNA is TGTGCCAGTAGTATCCAGGGAGAGGGCTACGAGCAGTACTTC.

This chain uses TRBV29-1 with TRBJ2-2; D is ambiguous. Germline assignment: CDR1 SQVTM and CDR2 ANQGSEA. CDR3 length equals 14 residues. The V and J ends lost 2 bases and 5 bases respectively, with 12 bases between them. The CDR3 DNA reads TGCAGCGTTGAATGGGCGCCAGGAACCGGGGAGCTGTTTTTT. This gives the protein CSVEWAPGTGELFF.

In this sample, this clonotype turned up once. The chain combines TRBV9 with TRBJ2-3, with a possible D match to TRBD1 (5 bases). Germline CDR1 reads SGDLS; CDR2 reads YYNGEE. This CDR3 contains 15 residues. The germline V and J ends were trimmed by 2 bases and 2 bases, with 12 bases remaining between them. The CDR3 DNA sequence: TGTGCCAGCAGCGTCATAGGGGAAGTCACAGATACGCAGTATTTT. Translating gives CASSVIGEVTDTQYF.

This clonotype was counted ten times or more. V is TRBV11-2 and J is TRBJ2-3; D remains unclear. From germline, CDR1 is SGHAT and CDR2 FQNNGV. The V and J ends lost 5 bases and 6 bases respectively, with 12 bases between them. There are 13 residues in the CDR3. The CDR3 bases are TGTGCCAGCAGCCGAGATTATAGGGATACGCAGTATTTT. The encoded protein is CASSRDYRDTQYF.